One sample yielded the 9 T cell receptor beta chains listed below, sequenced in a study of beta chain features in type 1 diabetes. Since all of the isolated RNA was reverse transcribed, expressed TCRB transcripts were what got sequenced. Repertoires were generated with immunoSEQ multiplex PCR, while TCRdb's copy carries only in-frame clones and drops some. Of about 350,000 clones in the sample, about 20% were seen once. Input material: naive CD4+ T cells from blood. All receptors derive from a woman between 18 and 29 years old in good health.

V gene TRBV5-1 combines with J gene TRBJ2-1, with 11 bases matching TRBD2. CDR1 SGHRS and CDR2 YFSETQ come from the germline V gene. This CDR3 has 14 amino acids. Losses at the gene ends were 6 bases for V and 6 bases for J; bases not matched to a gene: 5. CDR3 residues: CASKLAGEINEQFF. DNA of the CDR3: TGCGCCAGCAAACTAGCGGGAGAAATCAATGAGCAGTTCTTC.

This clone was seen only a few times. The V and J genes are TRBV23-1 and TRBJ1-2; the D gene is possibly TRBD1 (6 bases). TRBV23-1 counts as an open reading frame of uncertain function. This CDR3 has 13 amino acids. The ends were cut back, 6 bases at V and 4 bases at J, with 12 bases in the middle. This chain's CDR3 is CASRNREVYGYTF. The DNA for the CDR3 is TGCGCCAGCAGAAACAGGGAAGTCTATGGCTACACCTTC.

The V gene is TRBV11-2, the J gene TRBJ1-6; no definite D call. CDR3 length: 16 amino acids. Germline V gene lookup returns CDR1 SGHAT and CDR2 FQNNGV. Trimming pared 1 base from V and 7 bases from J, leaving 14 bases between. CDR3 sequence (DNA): TGTGCCAGCAGCTTAGTATCGGGTAGACCCAATTCACCCCTCCACTTT. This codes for CASSLVSGRPNSPLHF.

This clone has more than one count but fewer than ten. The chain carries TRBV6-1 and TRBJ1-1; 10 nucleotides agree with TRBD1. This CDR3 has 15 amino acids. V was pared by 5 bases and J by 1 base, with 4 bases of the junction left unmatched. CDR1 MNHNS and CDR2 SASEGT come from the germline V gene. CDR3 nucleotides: TGTGCCAGCAGTCCTAGGACAGGGGGGAACACTGAAGCTTTCTTT. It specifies CASSPRTGGNTEAFF.

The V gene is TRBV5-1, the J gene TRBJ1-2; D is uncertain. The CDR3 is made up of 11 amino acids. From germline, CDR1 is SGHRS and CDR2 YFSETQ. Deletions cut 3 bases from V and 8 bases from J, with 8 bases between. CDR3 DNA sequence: TGCGCCAGCAGCTCGGACTGGGGCTACACCTTC. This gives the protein CASSSDWGYTF.

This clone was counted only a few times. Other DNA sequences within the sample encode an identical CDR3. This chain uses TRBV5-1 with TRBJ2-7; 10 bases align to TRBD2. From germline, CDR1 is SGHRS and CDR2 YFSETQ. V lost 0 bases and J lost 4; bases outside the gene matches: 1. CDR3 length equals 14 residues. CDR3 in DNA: TGCGCCAGCAGCTTGGAGGGACTAGCGTACGAGCAGTACTTC. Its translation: CASSLEGLAYEQYF.

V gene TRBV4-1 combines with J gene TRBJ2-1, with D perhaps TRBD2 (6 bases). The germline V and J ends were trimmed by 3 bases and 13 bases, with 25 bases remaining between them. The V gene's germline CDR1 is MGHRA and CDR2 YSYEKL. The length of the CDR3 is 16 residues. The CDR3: CASSHPPRGWSIVQFF. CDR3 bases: TGCGCCAGCAGCCATCCCCCCCGGGGGTGGAGTATAGTTCAGTTCTTC.

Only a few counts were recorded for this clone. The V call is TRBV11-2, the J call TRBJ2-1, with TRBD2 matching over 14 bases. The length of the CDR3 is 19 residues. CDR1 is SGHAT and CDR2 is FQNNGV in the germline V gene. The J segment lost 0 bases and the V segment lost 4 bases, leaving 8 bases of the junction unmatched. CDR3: CASSSGTSGGLSSYNEQFF. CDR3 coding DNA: TGTGCCAGCAGCTCTGGGACTAGCGGGGGCCTTAGCTCCTACAATGAGCAGTTCTTC.

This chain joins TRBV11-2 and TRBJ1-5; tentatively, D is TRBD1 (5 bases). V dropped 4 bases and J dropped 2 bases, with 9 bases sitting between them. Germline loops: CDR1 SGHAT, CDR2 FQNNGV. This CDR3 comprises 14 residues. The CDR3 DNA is TGTGCCAGCAGCTCCTTACAGGGCAATCAGCCCCAGCATTTT. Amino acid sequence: CASSSLQGNQPQHF. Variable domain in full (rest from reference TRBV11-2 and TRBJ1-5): EAGVAQSPRYKIIEKRQSVAFWCNPISGHATLYWYQQILGQGPKLLIQFQNNGVVDDSQLPKDRFSAERLKGVDSTLKIQPAKLEDSAVYLCASSSLQGNQPQHFGDGTRLSIL.